Each of the 23 T cell receptor beta chains below was sequenced from the same sample in a study of metastatic and nonmetastatic thyroid tumors. Before thyroid surgery, none of the patients had received any treatment. With MiXCR, TCRdb called clones anew from the PCR reads. Among under 95,000 clones listed, around 7.8% were seen once. Sequenced sample: blood. The receptors originated from a female donor with papillary thyroid cancer or a benign thyroid nodule (not recorded which). Some clones in this sample may be carry-over from other donors' samples.

J is TRBJ2-7 and V is TRBV6-1; the D gene is possibly TRBD2 (6 bases). This CDR3 region has 14 residues. Germline CDR1 MNHNS, CDR2 SASEGT. V lost 6 bases to trimming and J lost 3 bases, with 15 bases between them. CDR3 sequence reads: CASSPNSGFYEQYF. DNA for the CDR3: TGTGCCAGCAGCCCGAATAGCGGCTTCTACGAGCAGTACTTC.

The sample holds a few counts of this clone. CDR3 region: CASSEQGSLYEQYF. The CDR3 DNA sequence: TGTGCCAGCAGTGAACAGGGCAGCCTCTACGAGCAGTACTTC. The chain is built from TRBV2 and TRBJ2-7, with a possible D match to TRBD1 (5 bases). The CDR3 has 14 residues. The V gene lost 2 bases and the J gene lost 3 bases, with 11 bases spanning the gap. The V gene's germline CDR1 is SNHLY and CDR2 FYNNEI.

This clone was seen ten or more times. The sample contains more than one DNA sequence encoding this CDR3. V is TRBV6-1 and J is TRBJ1-6, with TRBD1 as a possible D gene (5 bases). V was cut by 6 bases and J by 4 bases, with 10 bases left in between. The CDR3 spans 14 residues. The V gene's germline CDR1 is MNHNS and CDR2 SASEGT. CDR3 DNA: TGTGCCAGCAGCGCGGGACCGTATAATTCACCCCTCCACTTT. Protein product: CASSAGPYNSPLHF.

The sample holds many counts of this clone. The V gene is TRBV27, the J gene TRBJ1-2, with TRBD1 as a possible D gene (6 bases). The V gene's germline CDR1 is MNHEY and CDR2 SMNVEV (reference sequence). This CDR3 has 13 amino acids. The germline V and J ends were trimmed by 7 bases and 8 bases, with 17 bases remaining between them. The CDR3 DNA is TGTGCCAGCACAGGGGAACCTCTCGAGGGCTACACCTTC. Protein: CASTGEPLEGYTF.

This clone has at least ten counts. V is TRBV10-1 and J is TRBJ2-5; 7 nucleotides agree with TRBD1. The CDR3 is 15 amino acids. Germline V lookup: CDR1 WNHNN, CDR2 SYGVQD (reference sequence). V dropped 6 bases and J dropped 2; count of bases not matched to a gene: 9. The DNA of the CDR3 is TGCGCCAGCAGCACAAGAACGACAGGGCAAGAGACCCAGTACTTC. Translated, it gives CASSTRTTGQETQYF.

At least ten counts were recorded for this clone. The chain recombines TRBV20-1 with TRBJ1-2; perhaps TRBD1 as D (5 bases). The CDR3 totals 15 residues. V lost 4 bases and J lost 0, with 15 bases in between. The germline V gene encodes CDR1 DFQATT and CDR2 SNEGSKA (reference sequence). CDR3 sequence (DNA): TGCAGTGCTATAAAAGGGACGGAGACTAACTATGGCTACACCTTC. Amino acids: CSAIKGTETNYGYTF.

In its sample, this clone was seen many times. The rearrangement links TRBV9 to TRBJ2-3; D might be TRBD2 (5 bases). Trimming shortened V by 1 base and J by 3 bases, and 12 bases separated the two germline ends. Germline loops: CDR1 SGDLS, CDR2 YYNGEE. This CDR3 has 15 residues. DNA of the CDR3: TGTGCCAGCAGCGTAACCCCGCAGCGGACAGATACGCAGTATTTT. It yields the protein CASSVTPQRTDTQYF.

This clone was detected ten times or more. The chain has TRBV6-1 and TRBJ1-1; possibly TRBD1 for D (6 bases). This CDR3 has 14 residues. Germline V gene data show CDR1 as MNHNS and CDR2 as SASEGT. V shed 6 bases and J shed 1 base, with 12 bases lying between them. The CDR3 coding sequence is TGTGCCAGCAGCAGGGGCCTCGGGAACACTGAAGCTTTCTTT. Its translation is CASSRGLGNTEAFF.

This clone was counted ten times or more. V and J are TRBV27 and TRBJ1-2; a possible D gene is TRBD1 (5 bases). Trimming took off 5 bases at V and 5 bases at J, with 21 bases between the two ends. This CDR3 spans 16 amino acids. Germline V gives CDR1 MNHEY, CDR2 SMNVEV (reference sequence). The CDR3 DNA sequence: TGTGCCAGCAGTCTGTCTGACAGCCTCTCGGCATATGGCTACACCTTC. It is translated as CASSLSDSLSAYGYTF.

V and J are TRBV5-1 and TRBJ1-1, with D possibly matching TRBD1 (5 bases). This CDR3 contains 15 residues. Per germline, CDR1 SGHRS and CDR2 YFSETQ. V lost 6 bases, J lost 3 bases, and 18 bases lay in between. CDR3 sequence reads: CASIKCRGGYTEAFF. The CDR3 nucleotides are TGCGCCAGCATCAAGTGCCGGGGCGGGTACACTGAAGCTTTCTTT.

This clone was seen ten or more times. V and J are TRBV19 and TRBJ1-2, with 9 bases aligning to TRBD1. The germline CDR1 and CDR2 sequences are LNHDA and SQIVND (reference sequence). The J segment lost 5 bases and the V segment lost 5 bases, leaving 6 bases of the junction unmatched. The CDR3 length is 14 residues. DNA of the CDR3: TGTGCCAGTAGTGTACAGGGGGCTCCATATGGCTACACCTTC. It yields the protein CASSVQGAPYGYTF.

This clone was detected many times. J is TRBJ2-7 and V is TRBV28; D is possibly TRBD1 or TRBD2 (5 bases each). In germline, CDR1 is MDHEN, CDR2 SYDVKM. There are 14 residues in the CDR3. Trimming stripped 7 bases from V and 4 bases from J, with 17 bases between. CDR3 DNA sequence: TGTGCCAGCACCCCTGGCCCTGGGGGTTACGAGCAGTACTTC. Translation: CASTPGPGGYEQYF.

This clone was counted at least ten times. J is TRBJ2-3 and V is TRBV6-4; TRBD2 matches 13 bases. CDR1 MRHNA and CDR2 SNTAGT come from the germline V gene. The CDR3 is 16 amino acids. V was clipped by 6 bases and J by 5 bases; unmatched bases: 8. The DNA for the CDR3 is TGTGCCAGCAGCCCACTAGCGGGGGGGCTTATAGATACGCAGTATTTT. Translating gives CASSPLAGGLIDTQYF.

This clone was detected ten times or more. The chain couples TRBV6-2 or TRBV6-3 to TRBJ2-3; unclear D gene. This CDR3 is built from 12 residues. Germline-derived CDR1 and CDR2 are MNHEY and SVGEGT. Trimming cost V 9 bases and J 0 bases, with 7 bases left between them. CDR3 region: CASRRSTDTQYF. CDR3 bases: TGTGCCAGTAGGCGTAGCACAGATACGCAGTATTTT.

Many counts were recorded for this clone. The J gene is TRBJ1-6, the V gene TRBV3-1; the D gene is possibly TRBD1 (5 bases). Trimming cost V 4 bases and J 6 bases, with 10 bases left between them. CDR1 and CDR2 (germline): LGHDT, YNNKEL (reference sequence). This CDR3 is built from 14 residues. The CDR3 loop is CASSLPGLNSPLHF. The CDR3, as DNA: TGTGCCAGCAGCCTGCCGGGGCTTAATTCACCCCTCCACTTT.

The chain combines TRBV9 with TRBJ2-2, with TRBD1 matching 8 bases. CDR1 SGDLS and CDR2 YYNGEE come from the germline V gene. The length of the CDR3 is 16 residues. The J segment lost 2 bases and the V segment lost 4 bases, leaving 7 bases of the junction unmatched. CDR3 protein: CASSPSGQVNTGELFF. The CDR3 DNA reads TGTGCCAGCAGCCCTTCGGGACAGGTCAACACCGGGGAGCTGTTTTTT.

This clone showed up many times. The rearrangement uses TRBV5-4 and TRBJ1-1; D unresolved. Germline V gene data show CDR1 as SGHNT and CDR2 as YYREEE (reference sequence). The CDR3 extends over 15 amino acids. V gave up 4 bases and J gave up 6 bases, with 19 bases separating them. CDR3 in amino acids: CASSPKNRGFPEAFF. DNA for the CDR3: TGTGCCAGCAGCCCTAAGAACCGGGGTTTCCCTGAAGCTTTCTTT.

There are many counts of this clone. This chain joins TRBV19 and TRBJ2-3; D might be TRBD2 (5 bases). The CDR3 consists of 13 residues. Germline assignment: CDR1 LNHDA and CDR2 SQIVND (reference sequence). Trimming cost V 4 bases and J 6 bases, with 11 bases left between them. The CDR3 reads CASSKRHADTQYF. The CDR3 DNA reads as TGTGCCAGTAGTAAGCGGCACGCCGATACGCAGTATTTT.

This clone was detected a few times. V gene TRBV30 combines with J gene TRBJ1-6, with D possibly being TRBD1 (5 bases). The V and J ends lost 0 bases and 6 bases respectively, with 12 bases between them. The V gene's germline CDR1 is GTSNPN and CDR2 SVGIG (reference sequence). This CDR3 comprises 15 residues. The CDR3 bases are TGTGCCTGGAGTGTACTGGGGACGATTAATTCACCCCTCCACTTT. Translation: CAWSVLGTINSPLHF.

J is TRBJ1-6 and V is TRBV11-2; D is uncertain. CDR1 is SGHAT and CDR2 is FQNNGV in the germline V gene. The V end was cut by 4 bases, the J end by 7 bases, with 8 bases between. This CDR3 contains 13 residues. DNA for the CDR3: TGTGCCAGCAGCTCCCCGTGGAATTCACCCCTCCACTTT. It is translated as CASSSPWNSPLHF.

This clone was counted many times. The chain employs TRBV3-1 and TRBJ2-5; a possible D gene is TRBD1 (7 bases). The length of the CDR3 is 16 residues. The V gene's germline CDR1 is LGHDT and CDR2 YNNKEL (reference sequence). Trimming removed 4 bases from V and 3 bases from J, with 18 bases in between. CDR3 nucleotides: TGTGCCAGCAGCCTGCAGGGGGGACCGGAGGAAGAGACCCAGTACTTC. Amino acids: CASSLQGGPEEETQYF.

There are many counts of this clone. V is TRBV18 and J is TRBJ2-5, with no clear D. Trimming shortened V by 3 bases and J by 2 bases, and 10 bases separated the two germline ends. The germline V gene has CDR1 KGHSH and CDR2 LQKENI. The CDR3 contains 14 residues. The CDR3 DNA reads as TGTGCCAGCTCACCTGGGAAAGGTCAAGAGACCCAGTACTTC. This codes for CASSPGKGQETQYF.

This clone has a count of ten or more. The CDR3 sequence: CASSADRDQPQHF. DNA for the CDR3: TGTGCCAGCAGCGCGGACAGGGATCAGCCCCAGCATTTT. The gene calls are TRBV5-6 and TRBJ1-5; 8 nucleotides align to TRBD1. Germline CDR1 SGHDT, CDR2 YYEEEE. The CDR3 runs to 13 residues. The J segment lost 5 bases and the V segment lost 4 bases, leaving 2 bases of the junction unmatched. The full variable domain, in which reference TRBV5-6 and TRBJ1-5 provide the parts outside the CDR3, is DAGVTQSPTHLIKTRGQQVTLRCSPKSGHDTVSWYQQALGQGPQFIFQYYEEEERQRGNFPDRFSGHQFPNYSSELNVNALLLGDSALYLCASSADRDQPQHFGDGTRLSIL.